This T cell receptor beta chain is drawn from a study of cytomegalovirus exposure and HLA in healthy donors. Overall study: In terms of ancestry, the Caucasian-associated cluster contained 75% to 85% of the roughly 360 genotyped donors. Study-wide findings and caveats: Most CMV-associated TCR beta chains were later found to appear HLA-restricted.

Details on this clone: As yet, its antigen is unknown.

Both 60 Vbeta primers and 13 Jbeta primers went into the PCR. Clones were read by immunoSEQ multiplex PCR, and TCRdb kept only the in-frame ones, dropping some. This sample has about 150,000 clones, with 75% to 85% found just once. This CDR3 has 13 residues. Per germline, CDR1 MNHEY and CDR2 SMNVEV (reference sequence). V was cut by 0 bases and J by 4 bases, with 6 bases left in between. The chain employs TRBV27 and TRBJ1-2; tentative D call: TRBD1 (6 bases). This TCR was recovered from a man in his fifties or sixties in good health and CMV-seropositive. The source material was PBMCs. CDR3 residues: CASSLSGGYGYTF. Written as DNA, the CDR3 is TGTGCCAGCAGTTTATCAGGGGGCTATGGCTACACCTTC.